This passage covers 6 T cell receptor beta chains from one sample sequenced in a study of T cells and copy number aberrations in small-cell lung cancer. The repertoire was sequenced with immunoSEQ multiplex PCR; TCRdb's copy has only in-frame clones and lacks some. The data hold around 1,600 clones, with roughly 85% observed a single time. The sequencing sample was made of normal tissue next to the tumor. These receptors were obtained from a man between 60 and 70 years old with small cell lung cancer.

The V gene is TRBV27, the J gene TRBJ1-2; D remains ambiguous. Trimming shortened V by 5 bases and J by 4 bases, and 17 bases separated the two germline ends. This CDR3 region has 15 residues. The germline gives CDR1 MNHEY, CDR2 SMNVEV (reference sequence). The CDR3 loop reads CASSPALDNSYGYTF. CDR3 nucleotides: TGTGCCAGCAGTCCGGCCCTAGACAACAGCTATGGCTACACCTTC.

The CDR3 coding sequence is TGCAGCGTTGAACGCCCGGGGACCCGCTCTAGGTTGGCCTACAATGAGCAGTTCTTC. As protein: CSVERPGTRSRLAYNEQFF. The chain employs TRBV29-1 and TRBJ2-1; tentatively, D is TRBD1 or TRBD2 (5 bases each). The CDR3 contains 19 residues. Per the germline V gene, CDR1 is SQVTM and CDR2 is ANQGSEA. V was clipped by 2 bases and J by 2 bases, with 25 bases between them.

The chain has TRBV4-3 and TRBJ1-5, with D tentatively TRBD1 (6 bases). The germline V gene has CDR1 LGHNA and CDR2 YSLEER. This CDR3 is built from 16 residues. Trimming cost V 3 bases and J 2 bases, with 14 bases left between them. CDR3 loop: CASSQDGGARNQPQHF. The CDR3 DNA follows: TGCGCCAGCAGCCAGGATGGGGGGGCGCGCAATCAGCCCCAGCATTTT.

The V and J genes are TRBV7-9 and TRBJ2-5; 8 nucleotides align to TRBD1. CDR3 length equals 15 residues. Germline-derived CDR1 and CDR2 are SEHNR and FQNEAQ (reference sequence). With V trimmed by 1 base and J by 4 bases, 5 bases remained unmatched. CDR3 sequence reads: CASSLGATGGETQYF. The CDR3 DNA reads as TGTGCCAGCAGCTTAGGCGCTACAGGGGGAGAGACCCAGTACTTC.

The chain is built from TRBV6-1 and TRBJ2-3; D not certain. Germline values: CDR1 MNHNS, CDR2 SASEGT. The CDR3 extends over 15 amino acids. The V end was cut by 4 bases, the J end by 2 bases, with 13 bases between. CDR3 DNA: TGTGCCAGCAGTGGACGACTGACCTACACAGATACGCAGTATTTT. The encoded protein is CASSGRLTYTDTQYF.

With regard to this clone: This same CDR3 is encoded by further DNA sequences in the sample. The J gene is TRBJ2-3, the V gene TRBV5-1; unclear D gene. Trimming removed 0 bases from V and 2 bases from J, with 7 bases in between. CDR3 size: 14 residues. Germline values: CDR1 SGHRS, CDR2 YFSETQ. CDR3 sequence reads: CASSLGQSTDTQYF. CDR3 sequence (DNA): TGCGCCAGCAGCTTGGGGCAGTCCACAGATACGCAGTATTTT. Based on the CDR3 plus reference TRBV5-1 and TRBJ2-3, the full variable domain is KAGVTQTPRYLIKTRGQQVTLSCSPISGHRSVSWYQQTPGQGLQFLFEYFSETQRNKGNFPGRFSGRQFSNSRSEMNVSTLELGDSALYLCASSLGQSTDTQYFGPGTRLTVL.